The 3 T cell receptor beta chains reported below all come from one sample, sequenced in a study of blood T cell repertoires in COVID-19. Some clones are missing from TCRdb's copy, which holds only in-frame ones; the method was immunoSEQ multiplex PCR. The repertoire holds roughly 160,000 clones, with roughly 93% as singletons. The sample was peripheral blood. The receptors originated from a man aged 18 to 29 with COVID-19, enrolled during active disease.

This chain joins TRBV28 and TRBJ2-7, with TRBD1 matching over 7 bases. This CDR3 comprises 15 residues. V lost 5 bases to trimming and J lost 2 bases; unmatched junction nucleotides: 9. Germline values: CDR1 MDHEN, CDR2 SYDVKM. CDR3 sequence: CASSPGQALTYEQYF. CDR3 DNA: TGTGCCAGCAGTCCCGGACAGGCCCTGACCTACGAGCAGTACTTC.

This clone was detected only once. The V and J genes are TRBV11-2 and TRBJ1-1; 9 positions match TRBD1. Germline values: CDR1 SGHAT, CDR2 FQNNGV. V shed 4 bases, J shed 11 bases, and the junction held 14 bases outside the gene matches. The CDR3 is 15 amino acids. CDR3 residues: CASSSVPRDRVWAFF. The CDR3, as DNA: TGTGCCAGCAGCTCCGTACCCCGGGACAGGGTTTGGGCTTTCTTT.

The chain recombines TRBV19 with TRBJ2-1, with TRBD1 identical over 10 bases. Germline assignment: CDR1 LNHDA and CDR2 SQIVND (reference sequence). This CDR3 comprises 14 residues. V lost 4 bases to trimming and J lost 10 bases; unmatched junction nucleotides: 7. The CDR3 DNA sequence: TGTGCCAGTAGTACGGGACAGGGGAGAGGGGAGCAGTTCTTC. Its translation is CASSTGQGRGEQFF.